These T cell receptor beta chains were read from a single sample in a study of blood T cells in healthy people across ages. A single record per CDR3 protein comes from TCRdb applying MiXCR to the 5' RACE reads. The table has approximately 1.5 million distinct CDR3 sequences, roughly 43% seen once. The sequencing input was blood. These TCRs come from a young woman in good health. CDR3s include the opening cysteine and the closing phenylalanine or tryptophan. The D gene is left open where the match is weak. Only some rows state a clone size, as once, few, many or a class for expanded clones.

v_call	clone_size	d_call	j_call	cdr3_nt	cdr3_aa
TRBV5-1	NA	NA	TRBJ2-1	TGCGCCAGCAGCTCTCCGGATTCCTACAATGAGCAGTTCTTC	CASSSPDSYNEQFF
TRBV11-2	NA	NA	TRBJ1-2	TGTGCCAGCAGCGATACAGGGCACTATGGCTACACCTTC	CASSDTGHYGYTF
TRBV6-2/TRBV6-3	NA	NA	TRBJ1-4	TGTGCCAGCAGTGACCAAGAGGGTGAAAAACTGTTTTTT	CASSDQEGEKLFF
TRBV20-1	few	TRBD2	TRBJ2-1	TGCAGTGCTTCCGGGACTAGGGGGTCAGCCTACAATGAGCAGTTCTTC	CSASGTRGSAYNEQFF
TRBV9	many	NA	TRBJ1-2	TGTGCCAGCAGCGTAGATCCTGGAATTAACTATGGCTACACCTTC	CASSVDPGINYGYTF
TRBV4-1	few	NA	TRBJ2-3	TGCGCCAGCAGCCAAGATCTCAGAAATACGCAGTATTTT	CASSQDLRNTQYF
TRBV24-1	many	NA	TRBJ2-3	TGTGCCACCAGTGATTTGAGGGACGGGTCCACAGATACGCAGTATTTT	CATSDLRDGSTDTQYF
TRBV7-9	few	NA	TRBJ2-1	TGTGCCAGCAGCCGGGACGGGGAAAATGAGCAGTTCTTC	CASSRDGENEQFF
TRBV29-1	many	TRBD1	TRBJ1-2	TGCAGCGTTGAAAGGGGGCGAGGGTATGGCTACACCTTC	CSVERGRGYGYTF
TRBV3-1	NA	TRBD2	TRBJ2-5	TGTGCCAACAGCCAAGAGCCTAGCGGACAAGAGACCCAGTACTTC	CANSQEPSGQETQYF
TRBV20-1	NA	NA	TRBJ2-3	TGCAGTGCGTCCAGGGTTTATGGCACAGATACGCAGTATTTT	CSASRVYGTDTQYF
TRBV29-1	NA	NA	TRBJ2-1	TGCAGCGTTGATTATGGGGTCAATGAGCAGTTCTTC	CSVDYGVNEQFF
TRBV4-3	NA	NA	TRBJ2-3	TGCGCCAGCAGCCAAGATCGAGGTGTTTCGAGGGAAGATACGCAGTATTTT	CASSQDRGVSREDTQYF
TRBV7-9	NA	TRBD2	TRBJ2-3	TGTGCCAGCTCGGACGCGGGGGTACTCACAGATACGCAGTATTTT	CASSDAGVLTDTQYF
TRBV7-2	few	NA	TRBJ2-7	TGTGCCAGCAGCCCGGGACTGCCGCTATCGCAGTACTTC	CASSPGLPLSQYF
TRBV25-1	NA	NA	TRBJ2-1	TGTGCCAGCAGTGAATTGGGGGAGGTACGCAATGAGCAGTTCTTC	CASSELGEVRNEQFF
TRBV13	NA	NA	TRBJ2-5	TGTGCCAGCAGCTTACGGGGAGATCAAGAGACCCAGTACTTC	CASSLRGDQETQYF
TRBV7-3	few	TRBD2	TRBJ2-1	TGTGCCAGCAGCTTAAAAGGGTGGCCTAGCGGGAGTCGATTGAATGAGCAGTTCTTC	CASSLKGWPSGSRLNEQFF
TRBV5-1	NA	NA	TRBJ2-5	TGCGCCAGCAGCCTAACCGCAGGGCTCCAAGAGACCCAGTACTTC	CASSLTAGLQETQYF
TRBV21-1	NA	NA	TRBJ1-2	TGTGCCGGCAGCAAATTTAGAGGGGAGATCTATGGCTACACCTTC	CAGSKFRGEIYGYTF
TRBV3-1	few	NA	TRBJ2-2	TGTGCCAGCAGCCTATCACAGGGTATCTCCGGGGAGCTGTTTTTT	CASSLSQGISGELFF
TRBV7-2	NA	NA	TRBJ2-4	TGTGCCAGCAGTCCAGAAATAGCCAAAAACATTCAGTACTTC	CASSPEIAKNIQYF
TRBV7-2	NA	NA	TRBJ2-7	TGTGCCAGCAAGGAGGGCCATAGCTCCTACGAGCAGTACTTC	CASKEGHSSYEQYF
TRBV12-3/TRBV12-4	few	NA	TRBJ2-1	TGTGCCAGCAGTATATGGGTAATAAATGAGCAGTTCTTC	CASSIWVINEQFF
TRBV7-2	NA	NA	TRBJ2-3	TGTGCCAGCAGCTTAGGGATCGCCGGGGATACGCAGTATTTT	CASSLGIAGDTQYF
TRBV20-1	few	NA	TRBJ1-1	TGCAGTGCTAGAGCCTATTATTACACTGAAGCTTTCTTT	CSARAYYYTEAFF
TRBV3-1	few	NA	TRBJ2-5	TGTGCCAGCAGCCAAGCGGAACCTCAAGAGACCCAGTACTTC	CASSQAEPQETQYF
TRBV28	NA	NA	TRBJ2-7	TGTGCCAGCAAACTCCGGGACTTGCCCTCCTACGAGCAGTACTTC	CASKLRDLPSYEQYF
TRBV7-2	few	TRBD2	TRBJ2-3	TGTGCCAGCAGCTTAGAACTAGCGGGAGCAGATACGCAGTATTTT	CASSLELAGADTQYF
TRBV20-1	few	NA	TRBJ2-7	TGCAGTGCTAGAAGGGGGGTCTACGAGCAGTACTTC	CSARRGVYEQYF
TRBV20-1	NA	TRBD1	TRBJ1-2	TGCAGTGCTAGAGATGTGGCAGGGGGCATTCCTAACTATGGCTACACCTTC	CSARDVAGGIPNYGYTF
TRBV20-1	few	NA	TRBJ2-1	TGCAGTGCAACGCGGGCGGGCAATGAGCAGTTCTTC	CSATRAGNEQFF
TRBV20-1	few	TRBD2	TRBJ2-1	TGCAGTGCTAGAGATCTCGCTAGCGGGAGGACTAGGCTAGGTGAGCAGTTCTTC	CSARDLASGRTRLGEQFF
TRBV27	NA	NA	TRBJ1-2	TGTGCCAGCAGTCCTTGGGCCTCCTATGGCTACACCTTC	CASSPWASYGYTF
TRBV6-5	few	TRBD1	TRBJ1-4	TGTGCCAGCAGTTCTATCGACAGGGGGGATGAAAAACTGTTTTTT	CASSSIDRGDEKLFF
TRBV11-2	few	NA	TRBJ2-3	TGTGCCAGCAGCTCCTTACAGGCACATACGCAGTATTTT	CASSSLQAHTQYF
TRBV9	NA	NA	TRBJ2-3	TGTGCCAGCAGCGTAGCTCCCCGCATGGATACGCAGTATTTT	CASSVAPRMDTQYF
TRBV28	NA	TRBD2	TRBJ2-1	TGTGCCAGCAGGAGCGGGAGGCTACACAATGAGCAGTTCTTC	CASRSGRLHNEQFF
TRBV12-3/TRBV12-4	NA	NA	TRBJ2-5	TGTGCCAGCAGAGCCGTTGGGGCCTCAAAGACCCAGTACTTC	CASRAVGASKTQYF
TRBV15	NA	TRBD1	TRBJ2-7	TGTGCCACCAGCAGAGGGGGGACAGGGGAATACGAGCAGTACTTC	CATSRGGTGEYEQYF
TRBV29-1	NA	NA	TRBJ1-2	TGCAGCGTTTCCCCGGGGAACTATGGCTACACCTTC	CSVSPGNYGYTF
TRBV9	few	NA	TRBJ2-7	TGTGCCAGCAGCGTAGACAGCAGGGCCTACGAGCAGTACTTC	CASSVDSRAYEQYF
TRBV5-1	NA	TRBD1	TRBJ2-1	TGCGCCAGCAGATCCCGACAGGGGGCGGTCAATGAGCAGTTCTTC	CASRSRQGAVNEQFF
TRBV29-1	NA	TRBD1	TRBJ2-7	TGCAGCGTGAGCCGGACAGGGGGCTGCGAGCAGTACTTC	CSVSRTGGCEQYF
TRBV12-3/TRBV12-4	NA	NA	TRBJ1-4	TGTGCCAGCAGTTTTTGGGGCAATGAAAAACTGTTTTTT	CASSFWGNEKLFF
TRBV28	NA	NA	TRBJ2-2	TGTGCCAGCAGTTTAAATCAGGAGACGGATGACACCGGGGAGCTGTTTTTT	CASSLNQETDDTGELFF
TRBV9	NA	NA	TRBJ2-3	TGTACCAGCAACCGCCAAGGGGTCTCAGATACGCAGTATTTT	CTSNRQGVSDTQYF
TRBV11-2	few	NA	TRBJ2-7	TGTGCCAGCAGCTTAGTATCTGTCTCCTACGAGCAGTACTTC	CASSLVSVSYEQYF
TRBV27	NA	NA	TRBJ2-1	TGTGCCAGCAGTTTCTTCGGCGCGGGGCCCTACAATGAGCAGTTCTTC	CASSFFGAGPYNEQFF
TRBV29-1	few	TRBD2	TRBJ2-1	TGCAGCGTTAACGGCGGGAGTGCCTCCTACAATGAGCAGTTCTTC	CSVNGGSASYNEQFF